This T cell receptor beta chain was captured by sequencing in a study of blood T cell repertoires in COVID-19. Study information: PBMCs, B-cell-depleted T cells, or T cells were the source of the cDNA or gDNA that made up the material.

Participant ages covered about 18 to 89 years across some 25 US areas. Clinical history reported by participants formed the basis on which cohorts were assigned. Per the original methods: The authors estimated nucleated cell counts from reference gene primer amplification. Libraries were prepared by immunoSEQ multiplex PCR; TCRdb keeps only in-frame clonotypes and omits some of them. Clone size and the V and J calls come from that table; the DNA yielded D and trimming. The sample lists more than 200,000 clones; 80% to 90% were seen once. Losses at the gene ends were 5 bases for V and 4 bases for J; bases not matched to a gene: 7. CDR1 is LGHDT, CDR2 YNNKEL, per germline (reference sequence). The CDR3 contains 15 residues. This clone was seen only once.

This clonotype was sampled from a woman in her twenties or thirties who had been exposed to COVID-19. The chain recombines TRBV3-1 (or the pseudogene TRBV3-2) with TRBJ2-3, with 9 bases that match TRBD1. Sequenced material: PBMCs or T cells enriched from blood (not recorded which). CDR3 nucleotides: TGTGCCAGCAGCTTACCTAGACAGGGGGCAGATACGCAGTATTTT. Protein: CASSLPRQGADTQYF.